This TCR beta chain was identified during a study of OX40 agonist ivuxolimab in advanced cancers. This clone was seen just once. The protocol was immunoSEQ multiplex PCR, while the TCRdb copy is restricted to in-frame clones and leaves out a portion. The sample carries about 69,000 clones, roughly 87% recorded once. V gave up 4 bases and J gave up 10 bases, with 11 bases separating them. The germline V gene has CDR1 MNHNS and CDR2 SASEGT. The CDR3 extends over 13 amino acids. Material: CD4+ or CD8+ T cells sorted from blood, obtained in a trial of the OX40 agonist ivuxolimab. The chain carries TRBV6-1 and TRBJ1-6, with D perhaps matching TRBD1 (5 bases). The sequence derives from an adult with an advanced solid tumor such as melanoma, head and neck, liver or kidney cancer. The CDR3 DNA follows: TGTGCCAGCAGTGTCAGGGAGTGGTCACCCCTCCACTTT. Its translation is CASSVREWSPLHF.